The text below deals with one T cell receptor beta chain. Its antigen is unknown. Both 60 Vbeta primers and 13 Jbeta primers went into the PCR. The assay was immunoSEQ multiplex PCR, and TCRdb's table has in-frame clones only and misses some. Among about 130,000 clones, about 74% were seen once, and the ten largest hold around 2%. The data derive from a study of cytomegalovirus exposure and HLA in healthy donors. The CDR3 runs to 14 residues. Trimming removed 4 bases from V and 1 base from J, with 10 bases in between. Germline V CDR1 and CDR2: SNHLY, FYNNEI. The study's findings and limits: A missense DCLRE1C variant was associated with V- and J-gene trimming of TCR beta chains in a later analysis, and an independent cohort replicated the association. The study put 150 to 200 TCR beta chains on its list as cytomegalovirus-associated.

The TCR originated in a man younger than 45 in good health and CMV-seronegative. Sequencing input: PBMCs. The chain carries TRBV2 and TRBJ2-5; D remains ambiguous. The CDR3 region has the DNA TGTGCCAGCAGTGTCTGGTCTACCCAAGAGACCCAGTACTTC. This encodes CASSVWSTQETQYF.